The 24 T cell receptor beta chains below come from one sample, sequenced in a study of cytomegalovirus exposure and HLA in healthy donors. Use of 60 Vbeta and 13 Jbeta primers characterized the PCR. This table comes from immunoSEQ multiplex PCR, and its TCRdb copy is limited to in-frame clones, with some not included. This sample has approximately 150,000 clones; about four fifths occur once, and the top ten carry about 7.7%. The sample consisted of PBMCs. These receptors all come from a woman aged 25 to 45 in good health and CMV-seropositive.

This rearrangement joins TRBV2 to TRBJ1-2; D gene ambiguous. The germline gives CDR1 SNHLY, CDR2 FYNNEI. Trimming shortened V by 7 bases and J by 5 bases, and 11 bases separated the two germline ends. The CDR3 consists of 12 residues. This CDR3 reads CASNGQSYGYTF. CDR3 DNA: TGTGCCAGCAATGGGCAGAGTTATGGCTACACCTTC.

The chain combines TRBV7-2 with TRBJ1-3; a weak D match, TRBD1 (5 bases). V lost 2 bases and J lost 10, with 6 bases in between. CDR1 is SGHTA and CDR2 is FQGNSA in the germline V gene. This CDR3 has 11 amino acids. The CDR3 loop reads CASSLQGTIYF. CDR3 nucleotides: TGTGCCAGCAGCTTACAGGGAACCATATATTTT. Using reference TRBV7-2 and TRBJ1-3 for the parts outside the CDR3, the full variable domain is GAGVSQSPSNKVTEKGKDVELRCDPISGHTALYWYRQSLGQGLEFLIYFQGNSAPDKSGLPSDRFSAERTGGSVSTLTIQRTQQEDSAVYLCASSLQGTIYFGEGSWLTVV.

J is TRBJ1-2 and V is TRBV30; D unclear. V was cut by 0 bases and J by 5 bases, with 13 bases left in between. The CDR3 totals 14 residues. CDR1 is GTSNPN and CDR2 is SVGIG in the germline V gene (reference sequence). In DNA form, the CDR3 reads TGTGCCTGGAGTGTACGTAGGAGCAGTTATGGCTACACCTTC. This codes for CAWSVRRSSYGYTF.

CDR3 in amino acids: CASSQGLYAYEQYF. The DNA of the CDR3 is TGTGCCAGTTCTCAGGGACTATATGCCTACGAGCAGTACTTC. The chain employs TRBV19 and TRBJ2-7, with 7 bases that match TRBD2. In germline, CDR1 is LNHDA, CDR2 SQIVND (reference sequence). The CDR3 extends over 14 amino acids. With 8 bases clipped from V and 2 bases from J, the junction kept 9 bases outside the gene matches.

The chain recombines TRBV7-9 with TRBJ2-1, with TRBD1 matching over 7 bases. The CDR3 runs to 16 residues. V shed 1 base and J 10 bases; nucleotides not matched to a gene: 13. CDR1 and CDR2 from the germline V gene are SEHNR and FQNEAQ (reference sequence). For the CDR3, the DNA is TGTGCCAGCAGCTTAGAGGGCGGTCAGGGGGAGACCGAGCAGTTCTTC. Translating gives CASSLEGGQGETEQFF.

The CDR3 coding sequence is TGTGCCAGCAGTTCATACAATGAGCAGTTCTTC. It specifies CASSSYNEQFF. This chain connects TRBV2 to TRBJ2-1; D is unresolved. Germline loops: CDR1 SNHLY, CDR2 FYNNEI. CDR3 length: 11 amino acids. V lost 5 bases and J 4 bases, leaving 3 bases between the germline ends.

The rearrangement joins TRBV6-1 to TRBJ1-5; possible D gene TRBD1, 6 bases. Trimming stripped 4 bases from V and 2 bases from J, with 12 bases between. Germline loops: CDR1 MNHNS, CDR2 SASEGT. The CDR3 runs 15 residues. CDR3 region: CASSGHAGGNQPQHF. Here the CDR3 DNA reads TGTGCCAGCAGTGGCCACGCAGGGGGCAATCAGCCCCAGCATTTT.

This clone was counted between two and nine times. Mismatch with germline at one junction end may stem from a read error. The rearrangement joins TRBV5-4 to TRBJ1-1; 9 nucleotides match TRBD1. Germline lookup yields CDR1 SGHNT and CDR2 YYREEE (reference sequence). The CDR3 loop spans 16 amino acids. This chain's CDR3 is CTSSLLGTGRRTEAFF. The CDR3 DNA reads as TGTACCAGCAGCTTGTTGGGGACAGGGAGGAGGACTGAAGCTTTCTTT.

A few counts support this clone. The rearrangement uses TRBV14 and TRBJ2-1, with 7 bases identical to TRBD1. V trimming: 3 bases; J trimming: 7 bases; junction bases outside the gene matches: 12. From germline, CDR1 is SGHDN and CDR2 FVKESK. This CDR3 spans 16 amino acids. As DNA, the CDR3 is TGTGCCAGCAGCCATTTCCTAGGACAGGAGCGTAATGAGCAGTTCTTC. The encoded protein is CASSHFLGQERNEQFF.

This clone was counted a few times. The chain uses TRBV29-1 and TRBJ2-3; D may be TRBD2 (5 bases). Trimming stripped 3 bases from V and 1 base from J, with 23 bases between. The CDR3 sequence is 18 residues long. CDR1 is SQVTM, CDR2 ANQGSEA, per germline. CDR3 protein: CSVEGIRGVGGGTDTQYF. The DNA of the CDR3 is TGCAGCGTTGAGGGGATTCGGGGAGTTGGAGGTGGCACAGATACGCAGTATTTT.

This clone occurred a few times. At the DNA level, this CDR3 is encoded by other sequences in the same sample as well. CDR3 residues: CASSSQGNTEAFF. The CDR3 nucleotides are TGTGCCAGCAGCTCACAGGGAAACACTGAAGCTTTCTTT. The chain combines TRBV7-9 with TRBJ1-1; perhaps TRBD1 as D (6 bases). This CDR3 is built from 13 residues. CDR1 is SEHNR and CDR2 is FQNEAQ in the germline V gene (reference sequence). Trimming removed 4 bases from V and 2 bases from J, with 8 bases in between.

This clone appeared a few times. V usage is TRBV14 and J usage is TRBJ1-5; 7 bases match TRBD1. The J segment lost 4 bases and the V segment lost 0 bases, leaving 12 bases of the junction unmatched. The CDR3 runs to 18 residues. CDR1 and CDR2 (germline): SGHDN, FVKESK. The CDR3 region has the DNA TGTGCCAGCAGCCAAGAACCGACAGGGCCTCTTATTAATCAGCCCCAGCATTTT. Protein product: CASSQEPTGPLINQPQHF.

The chain uses TRBV9 and TRBJ2-7, with TRBD1 matching over 7 bases. The V gene's germline CDR1 is SGDLS and CDR2 YYNGEE. The length of the CDR3 is 13 residues. J was trimmed by 2 bases and V by 3 bases; bases with no gene match: 2. CDR3 residues: CASSAGTAYEQYF. Written as DNA, the CDR3 is TGTGCCAGCAGCGCCGGGACAGCCTACGAGCAGTACTTC.

This clone was recorded once. CDR3 nucleotides: TGTGCCATCAGCGAGGACAGTATATCCACCTTC. Encoded protein: CAISEDSISTF. The chain is built from TRBV10-3 and TRBJ1-2; possible D gene TRBD1, 6 bases. Germline V gene lookup returns CDR1 ENHRY and CDR2 SYGVKD. The CDR3 length is 11 residues. Trimming stripped 6 bases from V and 13 bases from J, with 15 bases between.

The chain joins TRBV5-4 to TRBJ2-5; TRBD2 matches at 11 bases. The length of the CDR3 is 15 residues. CDR1 is SGHNT and CDR2 is YYREEE in the germline V gene (reference sequence). Trimming removed 2 bases from V and 5 bases from J; junction bases left unmatched: 5. CDR3 protein: CASSFSGGAWETQYF. DNA for the CDR3: TGTGCCAGCAGCTTTAGCGGGGGGGCCTGGGAGACCCAGTACTTC.

This rearrangement joins TRBV6-5 to TRBJ1-3, with D tentatively TRBD1 (6 bases). V lost 8 bases and J lost 6, with 14 bases in between. The CDR3 covers 13 residues. Germline CDR1 is MNHEY and CDR2 is SVGAGI. CDR3 DNA sequence: TGTGCCAGCCAGGGGATCTACGAAAACACCATATATTTT. It encodes CASQGIYENTIYF.

The chain employs TRBV6-6 and TRBJ1-2; possibly TRBD1 for D (6 bases). Germline V gives CDR1 MNHNY, CDR2 SVGAGI (reference sequence). Trimming removed 0 bases from V and 4 bases from J, with 15 bases in between. The CDR3 is 16 amino acids. The CDR3 spells CASSYSRGGRIYGYTF. In DNA form, the CDR3 reads TGTGCCAGCAGTTACTCGAGGGGGGGCCGGATCTATGGCTACACCTTC.

The rearrangement links TRBV4-1 to TRBJ1-4; D is perhaps TRBD1 (5 bases). Trimming removed 1 base from V and 8 bases from J, with 11 bases in between. This CDR3 has 14 residues. Germline values: CDR1 MGHRA, CDR2 YSYEKL. The CDR3 DNA sequence: TGCGCCAGCAGCCAAGGACGGCGGGGGGAAAAACTGTTTTTT. This gives the protein CASSQGRRGEKLFF.

This chain uses TRBV4-2 with TRBJ2-6; 9 positions agree with TRBD1. This CDR3 comprises 21 residues. V was pared by 2 bases and J by 2 bases, with 16 bases of the junction left unmatched. Germline CDR1 and CDR2: LGHNA and YNFKEQ. The CDR3 protein is CASSQPQDRGLFSAGANVLTF. CDR3 DNA sequence: TGTGCCAGCAGCCAACCTCAAGACAGGGGGTTATTCTCCGCTGGGGCCAACGTCCTGACTTTC.

In regard to this clone: Additional DNA sequences in this sample encode the identical CDR3. The chain has TRBV9 and TRBJ1-1, with D uncertain. The germline V and J ends were trimmed by 0 bases and 1 base, with 4 bases remaining between them. The CDR3 is 13 amino acids. From germline, CDR1 is SGDLS and CDR2 YYNGEE. This chain's CDR3 is CASSVAGNTEAFF. The CDR3 bases are TGTGCCAGCAGCGTAGCAGGGAACACTGAAGCTTTCTTT.

In regard to this clone: Other nucleotide sequences from this sample produce the same CDR3. V is TRBV7-9 and J is TRBJ1-1; perhaps TRBD1 as D (6 bases). Germline loops: CDR1 SEHNR, CDR2 FQNEAQ (reference sequence). V was trimmed by 2 bases and J by 4 bases, leaving 8 bases between them. The CDR3 covers 13 residues. This CDR3 reads CASSLQGGTEAFF. The CDR3 DNA is TGTGCCAGCAGCTTACAAGGGGGCACTGAAGCTTTCTTT.

V gene TRBV7-3 combines with J gene TRBJ2-1, with 9 bases fitting TRBD2. Trimming removed 5 bases from V and 4 bases from J; junction bases left unmatched: 9. This CDR3 spans 16 amino acids. The germline V gene has CDR1 SGHTA and CDR2 FQGTGA. CDR3 in amino acids: CASSRSSGGPYNEQFF. The CDR3 DNA reads TGTGCCAGCAGCCGATCGAGCGGGGGGCCATACAATGAGCAGTTCTTC.

The chain employs TRBV5-1 and TRBJ2-7, with D possibly being TRBD2 (6 bases). Germline V gene lookup returns CDR1 SGHRS and CDR2 YFSETQ. V was cut by 3 bases and J by 4 bases, with 14 bases left in between. The CDR3 loop spans 14 amino acids. The CDR3, as DNA: TGCGCCAGCAGCTCGGGACTCTTCCCTTACGAGCAGTACTTC. Amino acids: CASSSGLFPYEQYF. Based on the CDR3 plus reference TRBV5-1 and TRBJ2-7, the full variable domain is KAGVTQTPRYLIKTRGQQVTLSCSPISGHRSVSWYQQTPGQGLQFLFEYFSETQRNKGNFPGRFSGRQFSNSRSEMNVSTLELGDSALYLCASSSGLFPYEQYFGPGTRLTVT.

The chain joins TRBV30 to TRBJ1-2; the match to TRBD1 covers 12 bases. Germline CDR1 and CDR2: GTSNPN and SVGIG (reference sequence). The CDR3 runs 14 residues. The ends lost 5 bases at V and 4 bases at J; junction bases unmatched: 5. The CDR3 sequence is CAWGDRGLSYGYTF. The CDR3 nucleotides read TGTGCCTGGGGGGACAGGGGGCTGTCCTATGGCTACACCTTC.